Detailed here is one T cell receptor beta chain. The target antigen is unknown. This specimen belongs to a study of T cell responses to AZD1222 COVID-19 vaccine. Findings and limits, study-wide: Samples come after the peak T cell response, not at day 14. An increase in Spike-specific TCR breadth and depth was observed after two AZD1222 doses.

Germline loops: CDR1 SGDLS, CDR2 YYNGEE. CDR3 size: 14 residues. Trimming took off 5 bases at V and 1 base at J, with 12 bases between the two ends. Produced via immunoSEQ multiplex PCR; TCRdb's table is partial and in-frame only. The data hold 100,000 to 150,000 clones, with roughly 91% observed a single time. The chain employs TRBV9 and TRBJ1-1; D gene unclear. The sequences come from peripheral blood, collected on day 0 of AZD1222 vaccination. The receptor was isolated from an adult in good health. CDR3 DNA sequence: TGTGCCAGCAGTGAGGCAGTCGCGAACACTGAAGCTTTCTTT. It encodes CASSEAVANTEAFF.